The 30 T cell receptor delta chains below were found in one sample sequenced in a study of gamma-delta chains in newborns, infants, children. TCRdb re-processed the reads using CATT. The sample has 1,500 to 2,000 delta-chain clones, around 3% seen once. Sequencing used blood. Receptors originate from a child in good health.

This rearrangement joins TRDV2 to TRDJ1; 9 bases line up with TRDD3. The J gene was not available in TCRdb and was assigned here by matching the DNA to germline segments. Trimming took 0 bases from V and 0 from J; bases not matched to a gene: 10. There are 18 residues in the CDR3. Germline V gene data show CDR1 as GEAIGNYY and CDR2 as EKD. Written as DNA, the CDR3 is TGTGCCTGTGACACCGTCCTGGGGGATCAAACCTACACCGATAAACTCATCTTT. Translating gives CACDTVLGDQTYTDKLIF.

As concerns this clone: A much larger clone differs from this one at a single base, so this may be a read error. The gene calls are TRAV29/DV5 and TRDJ1, with 12 bases aligning to TRDD3. The CDR3 loop spans 18 amino acids. The germline V gene has CDR1 NSMFDY and CDR2 ISSIKDK. The CDR3 region is CAAAGSRTGGYFPEKLIF. The CDR3 nucleotides read TGTGCCGCAGCAGGATCGCGTACTGGGGGATACTTTCCCGAAAAACTCATCTTT.

Turning to this clone: A read error likely explains this, since a far larger clone differs by one base. V usage is TRDV2 and J usage is TRDJ2; 12 bases are shared with TRDD3. Looked up from germline, CDR1 is GEAIGNYY and CDR2 is EKD. This CDR3 contains 17 residues. The CDR3, as DNA: TGTGCCTGTGACAACGTACTGGGGGATACTTGGACAGCACAACCCTTCTTT. This gives the protein CACDNVLGDTWTAQPFF.

Note on this clone: A read error is possible here, since a much larger clone lies one base away. The same CDR3 arises from other DNA sequences in this sample as well. The rearrangement links TRDV1 to TRDJ1, with TRDD3 as a possible D gene (6 bases). The CDR3 has 23 residues. Per the germline V gene, CDR1 is TSWWSYY and CDR2 is QGS. CDR3 nucleotides: TGTGCCCTTGGGGAAGATCCTTACAAGGGGATTTCCCATCAGCTCCCGTACACCGATAAACTCATCTTT. Protein product: CALGEDPYKGISHQLPYTDKLIF.

Of note for this clone: A read error may explain this, as a much larger clone is one base away. The rearrangement uses TRDV2 and TRDJ1; tentatively, D is TRDD3 (6 bases). Per the germline V gene, CDR1 is GEAIGNYY and CDR2 is EKD. This CDR3 is 19 amino acids long. The CDR3 DNA sequence: TGTGCCTGTGGCACCGTTCAGCGTCTGGGGTTGCAGAGCACCGATAAACTCATCTTT. Translation: CACGTVQRLGLQSTDKLIF.

This clone was seen a few times. The J gene is TRDJ2, the V gene TRDV2, with D unclear. The CDR3 runs to 15 residues. The V and J ends lost 0 bases and 4 bases respectively, with 11 bases between them. Germline V gene sequence: CDR1 GEAIGNYY, CDR2 EKD. CDR3 coding DNA: TGTGCCTGTGACACCGTAGCTCCATCGACAGCACAACTCTTCTTT. Its translation: CACDTVAPSTAQLFF.

This clone was seen a few times. A much larger clone is a single base away; this may be a read error. Other DNA sequences in the sample encode the same CDR3. The chain couples TRDV2 to TRDJ1, with TRDD3 matching over 8 bases. Germline CDR1 GEAIGNYY, CDR2 EKD. This CDR3 has 17 amino acids. V lost 0 bases, J lost 0 bases, and 8 bases stayed unmatched. In nucleotides, the CDR3 is TGTGCCTGTGACACCTTACTGGGGGCTTCCTACACCGATAAACTCATCTTT. The encoded protein is CACDTLLGASYTDKLIF.

Worth noting for this clone: This could be a read error, since a much larger clone is one nucleotide away. This chain connects TRDV2 to TRDJ1, with 13 bases lining up with TRDD3. Germline-derived CDR1 and CDR2 are GEAIGNYY and EKD. The CDR3 has 21 amino acids. CDR3 sequence reads: CACDVLGDTGVSWAYTDKPIF. The CDR3 DNA reads TGTGCCTGTGACGTACTGGGGGATACGGGGGTTTCGTGGGCCTACACCGATAAACCCATCTTT.

This clone is classed as medium-sized. Other DNA sequences in this specimen translate into the identical CDR3. The chain has TRDV2 and TRDJ1; TRDD3 aligns across 10 bases. V trimming: 0 bases; J trimming: 4 bases; junction bases outside the gene matches: 16. Germline-derived CDR1 and CDR2 are GEAIGNYY and EKD. The CDR3 is made up of 19 amino acids. CDR3 sequence: CACDTVHQGDTQFNDKLIF. CDR3 in DNA: TGTGCCTGTGACACCGTTCATCAGGGGGATACGCAATTCAACGATAAACTCATCTTT.

The chain uses TRDV2 and TRDJ1, with 8 bases that match TRDD3. The germline V gene encodes CDR1 GEAIGNYY and CDR2 EKD. The CDR3 length is 19 residues. The V gene end was trimmed by 2 bases and the J gene end by 1 base; junction bases not matched to a gene: 17. The CDR3 protein is CACDKLGGTREGVTDKLIF. The DNA for the CDR3 is TGTGCCTGTGACAAACTGGGGGGTACCCGGGAGGGGGTCACCGATAAACTCATCTTT.

This clone is labeled large. The same CDR3 is also encoded by other DNA sequences in this sample. The chain has TRDV2 and TRDJ1; 12 nucleotides align to TRDD3. The ends lost 1 base at V and 2 bases at J; junction bases unmatched: 7. The CDR3 extends over 17 amino acids. Per the germline V gene, CDR1 is GEAIGNYY and CDR2 is EKD. CDR3 DNA: TGTGCCTGTGACACGCTGGGGGATACGCGCGTTACCGATAAACTCATCTTT. This sequence encodes CACDTLGDTRVTDKLIF.

In this sample, this clone is large. The sample has other DNA sequences that encode this CDR3 too. The chain links TRDV2 to TRDJ1, with D perhaps TRDD3 (6 bases). The V and J ends lost 0 bases and 2 bases respectively, with 30 bases between them. From germline, CDR1 is GEAIGNYY and CDR2 EKD. This CDR3 comprises 21 residues. CDR3 residues: CACDTVVGGPPSPVGTDKLIF. DNA of the CDR3: TGTGCCTGTGACACCGTGGTTGGGGGGCCCCCCTCGCCCGTGGGGACCGATAAACTCATCTTT.

With regard to this clone: One base separates it from a far larger clone, so it is likely a read error. The chain links TRDV2 to TRDJ1; D not resolved. Trimming removed 0 bases from V and 0 bases from J, with 10 bases in between. The germline gives CDR1 GEAIGNYY, CDR2 EKD. This CDR3 is 15 amino acids long. CDR3 DNA: TGTGCCTGTGACACCGTACCCCCGTACACCGATAAACTCATCTTT. Amino acids: CACDTVPPYTDKLIF.

This clone is labeled medium-sized (0.01 to 0.1%). Here the CDR3 reads CALRGRHWGIDTDKLIF. For the CDR3, the DNA is TGTGCTCTCAGAGGCCGTCACTGGGGGATAGACACCGATAAACTCATCTTT. The J gene is TRDJ1, the V gene TRDV1; 11 bases line up with TRDD3. The J segment lost 0 bases and the V segment lost 9 bases, leaving 12 bases of the junction unmatched. The CDR3 totals 17 residues. Germline V gene data show CDR1 as TSWWSYY and CDR2 as QGS.

Note on this clone: It is likely a read error: a sequence one base away is far more abundant. The genes are TRDV2 and TRDJ1; D gene unclear. Germline assignment: CDR1 GEAIGNYY and CDR2 EKD. The CDR3 covers 14 residues. CDR3 DNA sequence: TGTGCCTGTGACCCCGTTCTTAACACCGATAAACCCATCTTT. It specifies CACDPVLNTDKPIF.

Turning to this clone: This likely stems from a read error, as it lies one base from a far larger clone. The V and J genes are TRDV2 and TRDJ1, with D perhaps TRDD3 (6 bases). The J gene is not listed in TCRdb, so it was assigned here from a DNA match to germline. This CDR3 contains 16 residues. Germline V gives CDR1 GEAIGNYY, CDR2 EKD. For the CDR3, the DNA is TGTGCCTTTGACACCGTGGAGCTGGGGAACACCGATAAACTCATCTTT. It is translated as CAFDTVELGNTDKLIF.

This clone occurred a few times. TCRdb's protein for this DNA is that of a much larger clone and differs from the translation at residue 13, likely a read error; the protein shown is the DNA translation. The chain recombines TRDV2 with TRDJ1, with 10 bases identical to TRDD3. The CDR3 consists of 21 residues. The V gene's germline CDR1 is GEAIGNYY and CDR2 EKD. V was clipped by 0 bases and J by 0 bases; unmatched bases: 18. The CDR3 is CACDTVKSPTGGCIYTDKLIF. The CDR3 bases are TGTGCCTGTGACACCGTCAAGAGCCCTACTGGGGGATGCATTTACACCGATAAACTCATCTTT.

This clone was counted only a few times. The chain carries TRDV2 and TRDJ1; 9 positions agree with TRDD3. With V trimmed by 3 bases and J by 0 bases, 10 bases remained unmatched. Germline assignment: CDR1 GEAIGNYY and CDR2 EKD. The CDR3 spans 17 residues. CDR3 DNA: TGTGCCTGTGACGTACTTACTGGGGGAGAGTACACCGATAAACTCATCTTT. Its protein product is CACDVLTGGEYTDKLIF.

This clone ranks as medium-sized. The chain combines TRAV29/DV5 with TRDJ1; 8 bases are a match to TRDD3. Germline values: CDR1 NSMFDY, CDR2 ISSIKDK. The CDR3 sequence is 17 residues long. J was trimmed by 0 bases and V by 0 bases; bases with no gene match: 10. Here the CDR3 reads CAASGGWDTGYTDKLIF. CDR3 in DNA: TGTGCAGCAAGCGGGGGTTGGGATACGGGCTACACCGATAAACTCATCTTT.

This clone is large within its sample. Other DNA sequences in the sample encode the same CDR3. V and J are TRDV1 and TRDJ1; 10 nucleotides line up with TRDD3. This CDR3 spans 23 amino acids. V lost 0 bases, J lost 2 bases, and 24 bases stayed unmatched. CDR1 and CDR2 (germline): TSWWSYY, QGS. CDR3 sequence: CALGELIPTFCYWGMNSTDKLIF. The CDR3 coding sequence is TGTGCTCTTGGGGAACTCATTCCTACGTTTTGTTACTGGGGGATGAATAGTACCGATAAACTCATCTTT.

This clone was seen a handful of times. A much more abundant neighbour one base away suggests this may be a read error. The chain links TRDV2 to TRDJ1; D uncertain. Germline V CDR1 and CDR2: GEAIGNYY, EKD. CDR3 size: 14 residues. The CDR3: CACDLISETDKLTF. In DNA form, the CDR3 reads TGTGCCTGTGACCTGATTTCGGAAACCGATAAACTCACCTTT.

Concerning this clone: A read error may explain this, as a much larger clone is one base away. The chain joins TRDV2 to TRDJ1, with D maybe TRDD3 (5 bases). CDR3 length: 17 amino acids. CDR1 and CDR2 (germline): GEAIGNYY, EKD. The CDR3 coding sequence is TGTGCCTGTGATCTCCTTTCGGGGGGCGATTACACCGATGAACTCATCTTT. This codes for CACDLLSGGDYTDELIF.

On this clone itself: A much larger clonotype is one base distant, so this may be a read error. The same CDR3 is also encoded by other DNA sequences in this sample. This sequence joins TRDV2 and TRDJ1, with D perhaps matching TRDD3 (6 bases). Germline V gives CDR1 GEAIGNYY, CDR2 EKD. The CDR3 contains 16 residues. The CDR3 here is CACDTVELGNTDKLIF. CDR3 DNA sequence: TGTGCCTGTGACACCGTGGAGCTGGGGAACACTGATAAACTCATCTTT.

Within the sample, this clone is large (0.1 to 1%). The rearrangement links TRDV2 to TRDJ1, with 10 bases that match TRDD3. Germline CDR1 and CDR2: GEAIGNYY and EKD. The CDR3 sequence is 19 residues long. V dropped 4 bases and J dropped 1; count of bases not matched to a gene: 17. CDR3 coding DNA: TGTGCCTGTGATGTCCTCGGCGGGGGGATACGGAATTCCACCGATAAACTCATCTTT. As protein: CACDVLGGGIRNSTDKLIF.

V gene TRDV2 combines with J gene TRDJ3; D perhaps matches TRDD3 (6 bases). V gave up 0 bases and J gave up 0 bases, with 23 bases separating them. Germline assignment: CDR1 GEAIGNYY and CDR2 EKD. There are 22 residues in the CDR3. The chain's CDR3 is CACDTGFGGTHLSSWDTRQMFF. As DNA, the CDR3 is TGTGCCTGTGACACCGGTTTTGGGGGGACGCATCTTAGCTCCTGGGACACCCGACAGATGTTTTTC.

Remarks on this clone: Since a far larger clone is one base different, this is likely a read error. The chain links TRDV2 to TRDJ1; D unresolved. Germline V gene data show CDR1 as GEAIGNYY and CDR2 as EKD. The CDR3 loop spans 15 amino acids. Trimming stripped 3 bases from V and 0 bases from J, with 13 bases between. The CDR3 DNA is TGTGCCTGTGACGCCGTATCCCCGTACACCGATAAACTCATCTTT. This translates into CACDAVSPYTDKLIF.

This clone is judged large (0.1 to 1%). The chain joins TRDV2 to TRDJ1; TRDD3 aligns across 11 bases. The CDR3 covers 15 residues. J gave up 2 bases and V 2 bases, and 3 bases lay outside the gene matches. Germline assignment: CDR1 GEAIGNYY and CDR2 EKD. CDR3 nucleotide sequence: TGTGCCTGTGACAGACTGGGGGATAATACCGATAAACTCATCTTT. Protein: CACDRLGDNTDKLIF.

This clone is classed as medium-sized. The chain joins TRDV3 to TRDJ1; D may be TRDD2 (9 bases). The V gene lost 1 base and the J gene lost 4 bases, with 37 bases spanning the gap. The CDR3 runs 21 residues. Germline lookup yields CDR1 TVYSNPD and CDR2 GDNSRS (reference sequence). CDR3 loop: CAFILPSYVVGDPRKGDKLIF. The CDR3 region has the DNA TGTGCCTTTATCCTTCCTTCCTACGTGGTGGGGGATCCCAGGAAGGGCGATAAACTCATCTTT. The whole variable domain, remainder taken from reference TRDV3 and TRDJ1, is CDKVTQSSPDQTVASGSEVVLLCTYDTVYSNPDLFWYRIRPDYSFQFVFYGDNSRSEGADFTQGRFSVKHILTQKAFHLVISPVRTEDSATYYCAFILPSYVVGDPRKGDKLIFGKGTRVTVEP.

This clone rates as large. V gene TRDV2 combines with J gene TRDJ1; possibly TRDD3 for D (6 bases). The CDR3 is made up of 14 amino acids. Trimming took off 2 bases at V and 0 bases at J, with 9 bases between the two ends. In germline, CDR1 is GEAIGNYY, CDR2 EKD. CDR3 sequence (DNA): TGTGCCTGTGACAATGTGGGGGACACCGATAAACTCATCTTT. Its translation is CACDNVGDTDKLIF.

This clone was seen more than once but under ten times. A read error may be the cause here, since a much bigger clone is one base away. Other DNA sequences in this sample translate to the same CDR3. The V gene is TRDV2, the J gene TRDJ1, with 7 bases lining up with TRDD3. Per germline, CDR1 GEAIGNYY and CDR2 EKD. This CDR3 region has 15 residues. In DNA form, the CDR3 reads TGTGCCTGCGACACAGCCCCTGGGGGTTTCGATAAACTCATCTTT. Encoded protein: CACDTAPGGFDKLIF.